The clone carrying this TCR beta chain came up once. Its antigen is as yet unknown. The data were produced by immunoSEQ multiplex PCR, yet TCRdb's version contains in-frame clones alone and is incomplete. The repertoire includes about 2.5 million clones, approximately 90% of them detected once, and about 0.36% sits in the top ten. The record originates from a study of shared clonotypes between healthy human individuals. Study-wide context: The composition of the donors was a couple of women and a few men aged 18 to 49.

The study, taken as a whole, reports: The represented genetic and exposure-history diversity was limited by the small number of donors.

This clonotype was obtained from a man between 18 and 35 years old in good health. Some clones in this sample may be carry-over from other donors' samples. The material sequenced was naive CD4+ T cells from PBMCs. Subset of the sample: CD45RA+ positively selected.

The CDR3 here is CASKGYGNQPQHF. The CDR3 DNA follows: TGTGCCAGTAAGGGGTACGGCAATCAGCCCCAGCATTTT. The gene calls are TRBV19 and TRBJ1-5, with D possibly TRBD1 on 5 matching bases. In germline, CDR1 is LNHDA, CDR2 SQIVND (reference sequence). The V end lost 7 bases, the J end lost 2 bases, and 9 bases lay between the germline ends. The CDR3 is 13 amino acids.